Sequencing of this T cell receptor beta chain was carried out in a study of tumor and adjacent non-tumor tissue in lung cancer. Overall study context: On average, productive TCRbeta reads reached about 4 million per sample.

Three rounds of nested PCR, following a modified ARM-PCR protocol, produced the TCRbeta library. A single record per CDR3 protein comes from TCRdb applying MiXCR to the multiplex PCR reads. The data show approximately 79,000 distinct CDR3 sequences, 72% seen once. On this clonotype: Sequence at one end of the junction differs from germline and may be a read error.

The template was RNA from unsorted bulk tissue. From germline, CDR1 is SGHAT and CDR2 FQNNGV. The CDR3 is 14 residues long. The sample comprised lung tumor tissue. The V and J genes are TRBV11-2 and TRBJ2-1; 10 bases are shared with TRBD2. This receptor was taken from a woman between 40 and 50 years old with non-small cell lung cancer. CDR3 residues: CASNWTSGNNEQFF. The DNA of the CDR3 is TGTGCCAGCAACTGGACTAGCGGAAACAATGAGCAATTTTTC.